The T cell receptor beta chain described here comes from a study of CD8 T cells in Susac syndrome. It was with random hexamers that roughly 0.45 to 1 ug RNA was reverse transcribed. The amplification used immunoSEQ multiplex PCR on TCR beta CDR3; it spanned 54 Vbeta and 13 Jbeta. TCRdb used MiXCR to reprocess the immunoSEQ multiplex PCR reads, holding one entry per CDR3 protein. The repertoire holds about 130,000 distinct CDR3 sequences, with roughly 89% as singletons. Germline V gene lookup returns CDR1 MNHEY and CDR2 SMNVEV (reference sequence). J lost 6 bases, V lost 5 bases, and 8 bases had no gene match. The CDR3 extends over 14 amino acids. In the multiple sclerosis control group, patients were treatment-naive and had stable or active relapsing-remitting disease. Both CD4+ and CD8+ T cells were negatively isolated, and TEMRA cells underwent FACS enrichment.

The chain is built from TRBV27 and TRBJ1-1; TRBD1 matches 8 bases. The receptor was derived from a human donor with multiple sclerosis. The specimen sequenced was CD8+ T cells from PBMCs. CDR3 region: CASSMPGGAAEAFF. As DNA, the CDR3 is TGTGCCAGCAGTATGCCAGGGGGCGCGGCTGAAGCTTTCTTT.